The 24 T cell receptor beta chains listed next were all sequenced from one sample in a study of sequential checkpoint blockade in melanoma. Treatment defined: randomized to nivolumab then ipilimumab (arm A) or the reverse (arm B). TCRdb's table, derived via immunoSEQ multiplex PCR, lists solely in-frame clones and lacks some. The profile shows about 22,000 clones, around 70% of them singletons. The sequenced sample was CD8+ T cells sorted from blood (inferred from file names), obtained from a patient given nivolumab and ipilimumab in sequence. These receptors were taken from a human donor with melanoma.

This chain connects TRBV5-4 to TRBJ1-2, with 11 bases aligning to TRBD1. The J segment lost 8 bases and the V segment lost 5 bases, leaving 17 bases of the junction unmatched. Germline loops: CDR1 SGHNT, CDR2 YYREEE (reference sequence). This CDR3 is 17 amino acids long. The CDR3 sequence is CASRGGSGTGGLWGYTF. CDR3 DNA sequence: TGTGCCAGCAGGGGCGGATCCGGGACAGGGGGATTATGGGGCTACACCTTC.

As DNA, the CDR3 is TGTGCCAGCAGCGTAGGGCAGGGGGCATATACCGGGGAGCTGTTTTTT. This codes for CASSVGQGAYTGELFF. The chain employs TRBV9 and TRBJ2-2; 8 bases align to TRBD1. This CDR3 spans 16 amino acids. V was pared by 0 bases and J by 5 bases, with 6 bases of the junction left unmatched. Germline V CDR1 and CDR2: SGDLS, YYNGEE.

The chain links TRBV6-1 to TRBJ2-6, with a possible D match to TRBD2 (6 bases). From germline, CDR1 is MNHNS and CDR2 SASEGT. The CDR3 consists of 15 residues. V lost 6 bases and J lost 2, with 11 bases in between. Written as DNA, the CDR3 is TGTGCCAGCAGGGAACCGGGGGCTGGGGCCAACGTCCTGACTTTC. Its protein product is CASREPGAGANVLTF.

The chain employs TRBV5-6 and TRBJ1-2; D gene uncertain. The V gene lost 0 bases and the J gene lost 2 bases, with 8 bases spanning the gap. Germline lookup yields CDR1 SGHDT and CDR2 YYEEEE. The CDR3 sequence is 14 residues long. The CDR3: CASSLAVRNYGYTF. The CDR3 DNA follows: TGTGCCAGCAGCTTGGCGGTCAGGAACTATGGCTACACCTTC.

The V and J genes are TRBV7-9 and TRBJ1-2; D remains unclear. Germline loops: CDR1 SEHNR, CDR2 FQNEAQ (reference sequence). The V end lost 5 bases, the J end lost 8 bases, and 12 bases lay between the germline ends. CDR3 length: 12 residues. CDR3 nucleotide sequence: TGTGCCAGCAGCCAGTTAGCATCGGGCTACACCTTC. It is translated as CASSQLASGYTF.

This rearrangement joins TRBV2 to TRBJ2-2; 7 nucleotides line up with TRBD2. CDR3 size: 17 residues. Germline V gene data show CDR1 as SNHLY and CDR2 as FYNNEI. V was pared by 3 bases and J by 3 bases, with 10 bases of the junction left unmatched. The CDR3 here is CASSDGLGLGDTGELFF. CDR3 nucleotides: TGTGCCAGCAGTGACGGTCTTGGACTAGGGGACACCGGGGAGCTGTTTTTT.

In its sample, this clone was seen a few times. The chain couples TRBV19 to TRBJ1-3; D perhaps matches TRBD1 (6 bases). Trimming shortened V by 8 bases and J by 4 bases, and 15 bases separated the two germline ends. Germline V gene lookup returns CDR1 LNHDA and CDR2 SQIVND (reference sequence). The CDR3 totals 14 residues. CDR3 sequence (DNA): TGTGCCAGTCGAAGGACAGCGCGCGGAAACACCATATATTTT. Translated, it gives CASRRTARGNTIYF.

V and J are TRBV7-9 and TRBJ2-7; weak D call: TRBD1 (6 bases). Trimming pared 2 bases from V and 0 bases from J, leaving 23 bases between. The CDR3 covers 19 residues. Germline CDR1 and CDR2: SEHNR and FQNEAQ (reference sequence). The chain's CDR3 is CASSLTSGLQGPVSYEQYF. CDR3 sequence (DNA): TGTGCCAGCAGCTTAACAAGCGGCTTACAGGGACCCGTCTCCTACGAGCAGTACTTC.

The rearrangement joins TRBV11-2 to TRBJ1-1; maybe TRBD1 (5 bases). The CDR3 is made up of 12 amino acids. Germline CDR1 SGHAT, CDR2 FQNNGV. Trimming stripped 10 bases from V and 4 bases from J, with 13 bases between. The CDR3 nucleotides read TGTGCCACCTCGAGGGGAGGCACTGAAGCTTTCTTT. It yields the protein CATSRGGTEAFF.

This sequence joins TRBV11-2 and TRBJ2-7; tentative D call: TRBD2 (6 bases). CDR1 SGHAT and CDR2 FQNNGV come from the germline V gene. The length of the CDR3 is 12 residues. Trimming removed 8 bases at V and 7 bases at J, with 15 bases between. For the CDR3, the DNA is TGTGCCAGCGCTAATGGGGGGAGGGAGCAGTACGTC. Encoded protein: CASANGGREQYV.

The V gene is TRBV7-9, the J gene TRBJ2-3; the D is unclear. The germline gives CDR1 SEHNR, CDR2 FQNEAQ (reference sequence). The length of the CDR3 is 13 residues. Trimming stripped 3 bases from V and 4 bases from J, with 8 bases between. Here the CDR3 reads CASSFFLPDTQYF. The CDR3 nucleotides read TGTGCCAGCAGCTTCTTCCTCCCAGATACGCAGTATTTT.

This clone appeared a few times. CDR3 DNA: TGTGCCAGCAGCCAAGATGGGCAGGGGGACACTGAAGCTTTCTTT. Protein: CASSQDGQGDTEAFF. The chain links TRBV4-2 to TRBJ1-1; 7 bases fit TRBD1. The ends lost 0 bases at V and 3 bases at J; junction bases unmatched: 4. CDR3 length: 15 residues. The germline V gene has CDR1 LGHNA and CDR2 YNFKEQ.

The chain couples TRBV6-6 to TRBJ1-2; D not certain. Deletions cut 6 bases from V and 3 bases from J, with 14 bases between. There are 14 residues in the CDR3. Germline V gene sequence: CDR1 MNHNY, CDR2 SVGAGI (reference sequence). CDR3 sequence (DNA): TGTGCCAGCAGGGAGGACGGGAAACACTATGGCTACACCTTC. It encodes CASREDGKHYGYTF.

This clone appeared a single time. The chain has TRBV9 and TRBJ1-5, with unresolved D. Germline V CDR1 and CDR2: SGDLS, YYNGEE. The CDR3 has 14 amino acids. Trimming took off 2 bases at V and 0 bases at J, with 6 bases between the two ends. Written as DNA, the CDR3 is TGTGCCAGCAGCGTCTCAGATAGCAATCAGCCCCAGCATTTT. This translates into CASSVSDSNQPQHF.

The table lists this clone with a few counts. The rearrangement links TRBV7-9 to TRBJ1-6; a possible D gene is TRBD1 (6 bases). Germline assignment: CDR1 SEHNR and CDR2 FQNEAQ (reference sequence). V lost 4 bases, J lost 8 bases, and 18 bases lay in between. The CDR3 has 16 residues. CDR3 region: CASSSLGGRSDSPLHF. The CDR3 bases are TGTGCCAGCAGCTCGCTGGGGGGGCGGTCGGATTCACCCCTCCACTTT.

This clone was seen once. The chain uses TRBV5-6 and TRBJ1-1, with D tentatively TRBD1 (6 bases). This CDR3 contains 17 residues. Germline V gives CDR1 SGHDT, CDR2 YYEEEE. V gave up 1 base and J gave up 7 bases, with 23 bases separating them. The CDR3: CASSLSYGWRGGGEAFF. The CDR3 bases are TGTGCCAGCAGCTTGTCATACGGATGGAGGGGAGGGGGTGAAGCTTTCTTT. Combining the CDR3 with reference TRBV5-6 and TRBJ1-1 gives the whole variable domain DAGVTQSPTHLIKTRGQQVTLRCSPKSGHDTVSWYQQALGQGPQFIFQYYEEEERQRGNFPDRFSGHQFPNYSSELNVNALLLGDSALYLCASSLSYGWRGGGEAFFGQGTRLTVV.

V gene TRBV9 combines with J gene TRBJ2-2; D gene uncertain. This CDR3 contains 12 residues. The V gene lost 3 bases and the J gene lost 4 bases, with 4 bases spanning the gap. Germline CDR1 is SGDLS and CDR2 is YYNGEE. The CDR3 nucleotides read TGTGCCAGCAGCGCATTCACCGGGGAGCTGTTTTTT. This gives the protein CASSAFTGELFF. The full variable domain, its missing parts supplied by reference TRBV9 and TRBJ2-2, is DSGVTQTPKHLITATGQRVTLRCSPRSGDLSVYWYQQSLDQGLQFLIQYYNGEERAKGNILERFSAQQFPDLHSELNLSSLELGDSALYFCASSAFTGELFFGEGSRLTVL.

This sequence joins TRBV7-6 and TRBJ2-2; TRBD2 might be the D (6 bases). Trimming cost V 5 bases and J 5 bases, with 18 bases left between them. In germline, CDR1 is SGHVS, CDR2 FNYEAQ. This CDR3 is built from 16 residues. As DNA, the CDR3 is TGTGCCAGCAGCCCAGCCACAGCGGGTGTTACCGGGGAGCTGTTTTTT. Encoded protein: CASSPATAGVTGELFF. The full variable domain, its missing parts supplied by reference TRBV7-6 and TRBJ2-2, is GAGVSQSPRYKVTKRGQDVALRCDPISGHVSLYWYRQALGQGPEFLTYFNYEAQQDKSGLPNDRFSAERPEGSISTLTIQRTEQRDSAMYRCASSPATAGVTGELFFGEGSRLTVL.

Remarks on this clone: Other nucleotide sequences in the sample specify the same CDR3. The chain recombines TRBV7-3 with TRBJ2-1; D is perhaps TRBD2 (6 bases). The CDR3 is 14 amino acids. Per the germline V gene, CDR1 is SGHTA and CDR2 is FQGTGA. The V end was cut by 2 bases, the J end by 4 bases, with 9 bases between. The CDR3, as DNA: TGTGCCAGCAGCTTAGGCGGGGTGTACAATGAGCAGTTCTTC. It translates to CASSLGGVYNEQFF. Supplemented by reference TRBV7-3 and TRBJ2-1, the full variable domain reads GAGVSQTPSNKVTEKGKYVELRCDPISGHTALYWYRQSLGQGPEFLIYFQGTGAADDSGLPNDRFFAVRPEGSVSTLKIQRTERGDSAVYLCASSLGGVYNEQFFGPGTRLTVL.

The chain couples TRBV7-2 to TRBJ1-1; tentatively, D is TRBD1 (5 bases). The V end was cut by 3 bases, the J end by 8 bases, with 13 bases between. The CDR3 contains 13 residues. Germline V gives CDR1 SGHTA, CDR2 FQGNSA. The CDR3 nucleotides read TGTGCCAGCAGCTTGGGGGGTGGGTCCGAAGCTTTCTTT. Protein product: CASSLGGGSEAFF.

A single count supports this clone. V usage is TRBV11-2 and J usage is TRBJ2-7, with D perhaps TRBD1 (7 bases). Germline V gives CDR1 SGHAT, CDR2 FQNNGV. This CDR3 is built from 14 residues. V gave up 1 base and J gave up 3 bases, with 10 bases separating them. CDR3 amino acids: CASSLGQGGYEQYF. The CDR3 region has the DNA TGTGCCAGCAGCTTAGGGCAGGGGGGCTACGAGCAGTACTTC.

The chain combines TRBV7-3 with TRBJ2-5; 10 positions match TRBD1. There are 14 residues in the CDR3. Germline V gene data show CDR1 as SGHTA and CDR2 as FQGTGA. V was clipped by 5 bases and J by 5 bases; unmatched bases: 5. CDR3 DNA sequence: TGTGCCAGCAGCGAAGGACAGGGGGTTGAGACCCAGTACTTC. This sequence encodes CASSEGQGVETQYF.

The chain carries TRBV7-2 and TRBJ1-2; D is perhaps TRBD1 (5 bases). The CDR3 is made up of 14 amino acids. Trimming stripped 5 bases from V and 6 bases from J, with 16 bases between. The germline gives CDR1 SGHTA, CDR2 FQGNSA. Here the CDR3 DNA reads TGTGCCAGCAGCGTCACTCCCCCCAGGGATGGCTACACCTTC. This translates into CASSVTPPRDGYTF.

The DNA of the CDR3 is TGTGCCAGCAGCTTATGGGGGGGGATGGGGACTGAAGCTTTCTTT. This codes for CASSLWGGMGTEAFF. The chain combines TRBV7-2 with TRBJ1-1, with TRBD1 as a possible D gene (5 bases). Germline assignment: CDR1 SGHTA and CDR2 FQGNSA. Trimming took off 2 bases at V and 5 bases at J, with 15 bases between the two ends. CDR3 size: 15 residues.